This TCR beta chain appears in the sequencing data of a study of CD8+ T cells in alopecia areata. Broader study findings: It was lesional scalp, especially alopecia totalis/universalis, that showed higher clonality than normal scalp.

This CDR3 has 14 amino acids. Per germline, CDR1 SEHNR and CDR2 FQNEAQ (reference sequence). After removal of 7 bases from V and 3 bases from J, the junction contained 9 bases not matched to a gene. RNA was extracted and reverse transcribed into cDNA as the sequencing template. Some clones are missing from TCRdb's copy, which holds only in-frame ones; the method was immunoSEQ multiplex PCR. This table holds a few hundred thousand clones, roughly three fifths found once. Investigators sorted PBMCs to obtain both CD4+ and CD8+ T cells. This clone came up a few times. The antigen remains unidentified. The V call is TRBV7-9, the J call TRBJ2-7; 7 bases agree with TRBD2. The clonotype originates from a human donor in good health. Sequencing input: CD8+ T cells sorted from blood. In nucleotides, the CDR3 is TGTGCCAGCACCCCCAGCGGGGCTTACTACGAGCAGTACTTC. Its protein is CASTPSGAYYEQYF.